A selection of T cell receptor beta chains follows, all from one sample in a study of T cells in Graves' hyperthyroidism and ophthalmopathy. TCRdb re-called the multiplex PCR reads through MiXCR, storing one row per CDR3 protein. In the table there are 300,000 to 350,000 distinct CDR3 sequences, 15% to 20% of which are singletons. Sequenced: blood. The origin of the receptors is a woman aged 40 to 50 with Graves' ophthalmopathy. CDR3s include the opening cysteine and the closing phenylalanine or tryptophan. A D gene is named only where the DNA matches it firmly. A row's size may be missing; if present it is once, few, many or a size class.

V gene: TRBV28
J gene: TRBJ2-7
D gene: -
clone size: many
CDR3 protein: CASRLALSSYEQYF
CDR3 DNA: TGTGCCAGCAGGCTAGCGCTGAGCTCCTACGAGCAGTACTTC

V gene: TRBV20-1
J gene: TRBJ2-7
D gene: TRBD1
clone size: many
CDR3 protein: CSGKRDRGSYEQYF
CDR3 DNA: TGCAGTGGCAAGCGGGACAGGGGCTCCTACGAGCAGTACTTC

V gene: TRBV27
J gene: TRBJ1-5
D gene: -
clone size: -
CDR3 protein: CATSFVGGQPQHF
CDR3 DNA: TGTGCCACCAGTTTTGTGGGAGGCCAGCCCCAGCATTTT

V gene: TRBV19
J gene: TRBJ2-6
D gene: -
clone size: -
CDR3 protein: CASSPPRGAGSGANVLTF
CDR3 DNA: TGTGCCAGTAGCCCACCCCGGGGGGCTGGCTCTGGGGCCAACGTCCTGACTTTC

V gene: TRBV7-8
J gene: TRBJ2-7
D gene: -
clone size: many
CDR3 protein: CASSFALGDEQYF
CDR3 DNA: TGTGCCAGCAGCTTCGCTTTAGGGGACGAGCAGTACTTC

V gene: TRBV7-2
J gene: TRBJ1-3
D gene: TRBD1
clone size: many
CDR3 protein: CASSGQGAGNTIYF
CDR3 DNA: TGTGCCAGCAGCGGACAGGGGGCTGGAAACACCATATATTTT

V gene: TRBV5-5
J gene: TRBJ2-3
D gene: -
clone size: few
CDR3 protein: CASSLADSHTDTQYF
CDR3 DNA: TGTGCCAGCAGCTTGGCGGACAGCCACACAGATACGCAGTATTTT

V gene: TRBV29-1
J gene: TRBJ1-5
D gene: -
clone size: many
CDR3 protein: CSVQGASNQPQHF
CDR3 DNA: TGCAGCGTCCAAGGGGCTAGCAATCAGCCCCAGCATTTT

V gene: TRBV3-1
J gene: TRBJ1-5
D gene: -
clone size: many
CDR3 protein: CASSQTRGNQPQHF
CDR3 DNA: TGTGCCAGCAGCCAAACCAGGGGCAATCAGCCCCAGCATTTT

V gene: TRBV6-1
J gene: TRBJ1-1
D gene: -
clone size: -
CDR3 protein: CASSEPPSGREETAFF
CDR3 DNA: TGTGCCAGCAGTGAACCGCCTTCGGGGAGGGAAGAGACGGCTTTCTTT

V gene: TRBV4-1
J gene: TRBJ1-2
D gene: TRBD1
clone size: many
CDR3 protein: CASSQEWGQGRGYTF
CDR3 DNA: TGCGCCAGCAGCCAAGAATGGGGACAGGGGAGAGGCTACACCTTC

V gene: TRBV13
J gene: TRBJ2-7
D gene: -
clone size: -
CDR3 protein: CASSVTRGPYEQYF
CDR3 DNA: TGTGCCAGCAGTGTGACCAGGGGTCCCTACGAGCAGTACTTC

V gene: TRBV29-1
J gene: TRBJ1-2
D gene: -
clone size: many
CDR3 protein: CSVEDLSTLMGYTF
CDR3 DNA: TGCAGCGTTGAAGATCTATCTACACTTATGGGCTACACCTTC

V gene: TRBV6-2/TRBV6-3
J gene: TRBJ2-2
D gene: TRBD1
clone size: -
CDR3 protein: CASSLGQGPGELFF
CDR3 DNA: TGTGCCAGCAGTTTGGGACAGGGGCCCGGGGAGCTGTTTTTT

V gene: TRBV27
J gene: TRBJ2-2
D gene: -
clone size: many
CDR3 protein: CASKGGGRTGELFF
CDR3 DNA: TGTGCCAGCAAGGGAGGAGGAAGGACCGGGGAGCTGTTTTTT

V gene: TRBV20-1
J gene: TRBJ2-7
D gene: TRBD1
clone size: many
CDR3 protein: CSASGQGGEQYF
CDR3 DNA: TGCAGTGCTTCCGGACAGGGTGGCGAGCAGTACTTC

V gene: TRBV28
J gene: TRBJ1-5
D gene: TRBD1
clone size: many
CDR3 protein: CASRTTGIRKRNQPQHF
CDR3 DNA: TGTGCCAGCAGGACGACAGGGATTCGTAAGCGCAATCAGCCCCAGCATTTT

V gene: TRBV6-1
J gene: TRBJ2-7
D gene: -
clone size: few
CDR3 protein: CASSEQGQREQYF
CDR3 DNA: TGTGCCAGCAGTGAACAAGGACAGAGAGAGCAGTACTTC

V gene: TRBV12-3/TRBV12-4
J gene: TRBJ2-2
D gene: TRBD2
clone size: once
CDR3 protein: CASSPRLAVNTGELFF
CDR3 DNA: TGTGCCAGCAGTCCACGACTAGCGGTGAACACCGGGGAGCTGTTTTTT

V gene: TRBV3-1
J gene: TRBJ1-2
D gene: -
clone size: -
CDR3 protein: CASSQDWTNYGYTF
CDR3 DNA: TGTGCCAGCAGCCAAGACTGGACAAACTATGGCTACACCTTC

V gene: TRBV20-1
J gene: TRBJ2-5
D gene: -
clone size: many
CDR3 protein: CSARDWGRQETQYF
CDR3 DNA: TGCAGTGCTAGAGATTGGGGTAGACAAGAGACCCAGTACTTC

V gene: TRBV5-1
J gene: TRBJ1-1
D gene: -
clone size: many
CDR3 protein: CASSLGERGNTEAFF
CDR3 DNA: TGCGCCAGCAGCTTGGGGGAAAGGGGGAACACTGAAGCTTTCTTT

V gene: TRBV11-2
J gene: TRBJ2-1
D gene: -
clone size: few
CDR3 protein: CASSHGGEQFF
CDR3 DNA: TGTGCCAGCAGCCATGGGGGTGAGCAGTTCTTC

V gene: TRBV16
J gene: TRBJ1-2
D gene: -
clone size: many
CDR3 protein: CASSQGRGYTF
CDR3 DNA: TGTGCCAGCAGCCAAGGTCGGGGCTACACCTTC

V gene: TRBV6-5
J gene: TRBJ1-2
D gene: -
clone size: -
CDR3 protein: CASRYEPAGARGYTF
CDR3 DNA: TGTGCCAGCAGATATGAACCCGCAGGGGCGCGTGGCTACACCTTC

V gene: TRBV6-1
J gene: TRBJ2-5
D gene: -
clone size: -
CDR3 protein: CASRSGGHQETQYF
CDR3 DNA: TGTGCCAGCAGGTCCGGGGGCCACCAAGAGACACAGTACTTC

V gene: TRBV29-1
J gene: TRBJ2-7
D gene: TRBD1
clone size: many
CDR3 protein: CSVVVGQGSYEQYF
CDR3 DNA: TGCAGCGTTGTTGTGGGACAGGGCTCCTACGAGCAGTACTTC

V gene: TRBV30
J gene: TRBJ2-7
D gene: -
clone size: many
CDR3 protein: CAWSGGYEQYF
CDR3 DNA: TGTGCCTGGAGTGGGGGGTACGAGCAGTACTTC

V gene: TRBV24-1
J gene: TRBJ2-5
D gene: -
clone size: -
CDR3 protein: CATSEHSGAGPQTQYF
CDR3 DNA: TGTGCCACCAGCGAACACTCGGGGGCAGGCCCCCAGACCCAGTACTTC

V gene: TRBV7-9
J gene: TRBJ2-5
D gene: TRBD1
clone size: many
CDR3 protein: CASSNVAGTGGTQYF
CDR3 DNA: TGTGCCAGCAGCAACGTTGCCGGGACAGGGGGGACCCAGTACTTC

V gene: TRBV12-3/TRBV12-4
J gene: TRBJ2-6
D gene: TRBD1
clone size: -
CDR3 protein: CASIRTGFPSGANVLTF
CDR3 DNA: TGTGCCAGCATCCGGACAGGGTTTCCCTCTGGGGCCAACGTCCTGACTTTC

V gene: TRBV19
J gene: TRBJ1-1
D gene: TRBD1
clone size: -
CDR3 protein: CASTDTTGADTEAFF
CDR3 DNA: TGTGCCAGTACCGATACGACAGGGGCGGACACTGAAGCTTTCTTT

V gene: TRBV24-1
J gene: TRBJ2-2
D gene: -
clone size: many
CDR3 protein: CATSEGRRAPGDGELFF
CDR3 DNA: TGTGCCACCAGTGAGGGGCGACGGGCGCCTGGTGACGGGGAGCTGTTTTTT

V gene: TRBV7-2
J gene: TRBJ2-7
D gene: TRBD2
clone size: -
CDR3 protein: CASSLAGGYSYEQYF
CDR3 DNA: TGTGCCAGCAGCTTAGCCGGGGGGTACTCCTACGAGCAGTACTTC

V gene: TRBV6-2/TRBV6-3
J gene: TRBJ2-4
D gene: TRBD2
clone size: -
CDR3 protein: CASSLASGNLANKNIQHF
CDR3 DNA: TGTGCCAGCAGTCTGGCTAGCGGGAATCTCGCCAACAAAAACATTCAGCACTTC

V gene: TRBV12-3/TRBV12-4
J gene: TRBJ2-7
D gene: -
clone size: -
CDR3 protein: CASSQGPSYEQYF
CDR3 DNA: TGTGCCAGCAGTCAGGGGCCTTCTTACGAGCAGTACTTC

V gene: TRBV19
J gene: TRBJ1-2
D gene: -
clone size: many
CDR3 protein: CASSPSRREDGYTF
CDR3 DNA: TGTGCCAGTAGTCCGTCTCGAAGGGAGGATGGCTACACCTTC

V gene: TRBV7-8
J gene: TRBJ2-7
D gene: -
clone size: many
CDR3 protein: CASSLGAGQYYEQYF
CDR3 DNA: TGTGCCAGCAGCTTAGGGGCGGGGCAGTACTACGAGCAGTACTTC

V gene: TRBV28
J gene: TRBJ1-2
D gene: TRBD1
clone size: many
CDR3 protein: CASTLDRADGYTF
CDR3 DNA: TGTGCCAGCACACTCGACAGGGCTGATGGCTACACCTTC

V gene: TRBV5-1
J gene: TRBJ2-5
D gene: -
clone size: many
CDR3 protein: CASSLTFREETQYF
CDR3 DNA: TGCGCCAGCAGCTTAACCTTTCGGGAGGAGACCCAGTACTTC

V gene: TRBV5-1
J gene: TRBJ2-5
D gene: -
clone size: many
CDR3 protein: CASSSETGYQETQYF
CDR3 DNA: TGCGCCAGCAGCTCAGAGACGGGATACCAAGAGACCCAGTACTTC

V gene: TRBV30
J gene: TRBJ2-7
D gene: TRBD2
clone size: many
CDR3 protein: CAWSVASGIRSEQYF
CDR3 DNA: TGTGCCTGGAGTGTCGCTAGCGGGATTAGGTCCGAGCAGTACTTC

V gene: TRBV10-2
J gene: TRBJ2-7
D gene: TRBD2
clone size: many
CDR3 protein: CASSESGGSTKEQYF
CDR3 DNA: TGCGCCAGCAGTGAGTCTGGCGGGAGCACAAAAGAGCAGTACTTC

V gene: TRBV28
J gene: TRBJ2-7
D gene: -
clone size: many
CDR3 protein: CASSPQGNSYEQYF
CDR3 DNA: TGTGCCAGCAGTCCTCAGGGGAACTCCTACGAGCAGTACTTC

V gene: TRBV19
J gene: TRBJ1-1
D gene: -
clone size: -
CDR3 protein: CASSIGPLLQNTEAFF
CDR3 DNA: TGTGCCAGTAGTATCGGGCCACTGCTACAGAACACTGAAGCTTTCTTT

V gene: TRBV27
J gene: TRBJ1-5
D gene: -
clone size: -
CDR3 protein: CASGPTAQPQHF
CDR3 DNA: TGTGCCAGCGGACCCACAGCTCAGCCCCAGCATTTT

V gene: TRBV12-3/TRBV12-4
J gene: TRBJ1-2
D gene: TRBD1
clone size: many
CDR3 protein: CASRQGVAGYTF
CDR3 DNA: TGTGCCAGCAGGCAGGGGGTAGCGGGCTACACCTTC

V gene: TRBV30
J gene: TRBJ1-2
D gene: -
clone size: many
CDR3 protein: CAFGGQGLDYGYTF
CDR3 DNA: TGTGCCTTCGGCGGGCAGGGTCTTGACTATGGCTACACCTTC

V gene: TRBV30
J gene: TRBJ1-5
D gene: -
clone size: many
CDR3 protein: CAWSGRARNQPQHF
CDR3 DNA: TGTGCCTGGAGTGGCAGGGCGCGCAATCAGCCCCAGCATTTT

V gene: TRBV28
J gene: TRBJ1-2
D gene: -
clone size: many
CDR3 protein: CASRSSGEGYTF
CDR3 DNA: TGTGCCAGCAGGAGTAGTGGGGAGGGCTACACCTTC

V gene: TRBV7-2
J gene: TRBJ1-6
D gene: -
clone size: many
CDR3 protein: CASSLVQASSYNSPLHF
CDR3 DNA: TGTGCCAGCAGCTTAGTACAGGCGAGCTCCTATAATTCACCCCTCCACTTT

V gene: TRBV28
J gene: TRBJ2-7
D gene: TRBD1
clone size: -
CDR3 protein: CASRLGQAEQYF
CDR3 DNA: TGTGCCAGCAGATTAGGACAGGCCGAGCAGTACTTC

V gene: TRBV2
J gene: TRBJ2-7
D gene: TRBD2
clone size: many
CDR3 protein: CASSEGRSSGVYEQYF
CDR3 DNA: TGTGCCAGCAGTGAGGGGAGGTCTAGCGGAGTCTACGAGCAGTACTTC

V gene: TRBV11-2
J gene: TRBJ2-1
D gene: -
clone size: -
CDR3 protein: CASSFRGGGQGGQFF
CDR3 DNA: TGTGCCAGCAGCTTTCGCGGAGGGGGTCAAGGGGGGCAGTTCTTC

V gene: TRBV4-2
J gene: TRBJ1-2
D gene: -
clone size: -
CDR3 protein: CASSQAAGADGYTF
CDR3 DNA: TGTGCCAGCAGCCAAGCTGCAGGGGCAGATGGCTACACCTTC

V gene: TRBV11-2
J gene: TRBJ2-7
D gene: -
clone size: many
CDR3 protein: CASTLHGPSYEQYF
CDR3 DNA: TGTGCCAGCACCCTACACGGACCCTCCTACGAGCAGTACTTC

V gene: TRBV5-4
J gene: TRBJ2-5
D gene: -
clone size: -
CDR3 protein: CATSQGGAGETQYF
CDR3 DNA: TGTGCCACCTCCCAAGGGGGGGCTGGGGAGACCCAGTACTTC

V gene: TRBV15
J gene: TRBJ2-6
D gene: -
clone size: -
CDR3 protein: CATSRYNSGANVLTF
CDR3 DNA: TGTGCCACCAGCAGATACAACTCTGGGGCCAACGTCCTGACTTTC

V gene: TRBV15
J gene: TRBJ1-1
D gene: -
clone size: many
CDR3 protein: CATSRAGTANTEAFF
CDR3 DNA: TGTGCCACCAGCAGAGCCGGGACCGCTAACACTGAAGCTTTCTTT

V gene: TRBV12-3/TRBV12-4
J gene: TRBJ1-3
D gene: -
clone size: -
CDR3 protein: CASSTTVYSGNTIYF
CDR3 DNA: TGTGCCAGCAGTACGACGGTCTACTCTGGAAACACCATATATTTT